The 2 T cell receptor beta chains reported below all come from one sample, sequenced in a study of blood T cell repertoires in COVID-19. Measured with immunoSEQ multiplex PCR; TCRdb has only the in-frame clones, and not every one. The table records about 250,000 clones, about nine tenths of them present only once. Sequencing input: PBMCs or T cells enriched from blood (not recorded which). These TCRs come from a woman in her forties or fifties who had recovered from COVID-19.

The rearrangement links TRBV18 to TRBJ2-2; 7 bases align to TRBD1. Germline V CDR1 and CDR2: KGHSH, LQKENI. J lost 6 bases, V lost 4 bases, and 2 bases had no gene match. The CDR3 is 13 amino acids. The CDR3 region has the DNA TGTGCCAGCTCACAGACAGGGTCCGGGGAGCTGTTTTTT. This sequence encodes CASSQTGSGELFF.

The V and J genes are TRBV11-2 and TRBJ2-5, with a weak D call TRBD2 (6 bases). Germline-derived CDR1 and CDR2 are SGHAT and FQNNGV. V was pared by 1 base and J by 4 bases, with 13 bases between. The CDR3 has 15 residues. DNA of the CDR3: TGTGCCAGCAGCTTAGTCCGGGGAGGAGCAGAGACCCAGTACTTC. Translating it yields CASSLVRGGAETQYF.